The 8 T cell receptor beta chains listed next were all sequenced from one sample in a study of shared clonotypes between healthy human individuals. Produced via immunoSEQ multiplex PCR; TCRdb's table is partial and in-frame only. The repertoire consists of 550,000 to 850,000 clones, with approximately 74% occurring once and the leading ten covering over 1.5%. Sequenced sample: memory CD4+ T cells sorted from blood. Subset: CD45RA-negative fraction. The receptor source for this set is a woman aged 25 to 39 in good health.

CDR3 loop: CASSFSRRQGAGANVLTF. The CDR3, as DNA: TGTGCCAGCAGTTTTAGTAGGAGACAGGGGGCTGGGGCCAACGTCCTGACTTTC. The rearrangement joins TRBV27 to TRBJ2-6, with 9 nucleotides matching TRBD1. The trim removed 3 bases at V and 2 bases at J, leaving 8 bases unmatched. From germline, CDR1 is MNHEY and CDR2 SMNVEV (reference sequence). CDR3 length: 18 residues.

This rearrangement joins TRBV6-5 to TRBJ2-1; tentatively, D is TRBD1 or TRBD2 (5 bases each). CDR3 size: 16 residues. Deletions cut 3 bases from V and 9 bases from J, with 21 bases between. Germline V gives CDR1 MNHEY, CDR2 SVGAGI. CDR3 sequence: CASSYPGTHGTGEQFF. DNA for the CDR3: TGTGCCAGCAGTTATCCCGGGACCCATGGAACGGGTGAGCAGTTCTTC.

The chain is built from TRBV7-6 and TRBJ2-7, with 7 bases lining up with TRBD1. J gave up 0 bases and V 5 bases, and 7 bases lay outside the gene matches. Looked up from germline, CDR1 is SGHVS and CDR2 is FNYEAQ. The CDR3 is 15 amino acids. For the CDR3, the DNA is TGTGCCAGCAGCGAAACCGGGACAGACTCCTACGAGCAGTACTTC. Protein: CASSETGTDSYEQYF.

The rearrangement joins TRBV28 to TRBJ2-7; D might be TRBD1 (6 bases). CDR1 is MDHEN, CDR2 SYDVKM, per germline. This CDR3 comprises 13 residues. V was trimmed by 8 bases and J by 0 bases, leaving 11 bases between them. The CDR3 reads CASAGDNSYEQYF. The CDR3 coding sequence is TGTGCCAGCGCAGGGGACAACTCCTACGAGCAGTACTTC.

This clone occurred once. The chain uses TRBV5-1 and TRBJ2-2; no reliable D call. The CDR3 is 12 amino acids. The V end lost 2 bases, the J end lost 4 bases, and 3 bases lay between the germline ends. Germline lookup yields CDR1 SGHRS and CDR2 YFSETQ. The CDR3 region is CASSLPTGELFF. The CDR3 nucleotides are TGCGCCAGCAGCTTACCCACCGGGGAGCTGTTTTTT.

In nucleotides, the CDR3 is TGTGCCAGTAGTAGCCGACAGGGGGTAGAGGATGAGCAGTTCTTC. As protein: CASSSRQGVEDEQFF. The chain employs TRBV19 and TRBJ2-1, with 9 bases identical to TRBD1. Trimming at V came to 4 bases and at J to 8 bases, leaving 9 bases not matched to a gene. Germline CDR1 and CDR2: LNHDA and SQIVND (reference sequence). The length of the CDR3 is 15 residues. Full variable domain (outside the CDR3, taken from reference TRBV19 and TRBJ2-1): DGGITQSPKYLFRKEGQNVTLSCEQNLNHDAMYWYRQDPGQGLRLIYYSQIVNDFQKGDIAEGYSVSREKKESFPLTVTSAQKNPTAFYLCASSSRQGVEDEQFFGPGTRLTVL.

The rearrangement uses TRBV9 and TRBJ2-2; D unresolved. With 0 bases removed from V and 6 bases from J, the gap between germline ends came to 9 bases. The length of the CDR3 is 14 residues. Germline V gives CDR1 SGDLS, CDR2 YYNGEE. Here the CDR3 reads CASSVVGSAGELFF. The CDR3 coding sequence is TGTGCCAGCAGCGTAGTAGGCTCTGCCGGGGAGCTGTTTTTT.

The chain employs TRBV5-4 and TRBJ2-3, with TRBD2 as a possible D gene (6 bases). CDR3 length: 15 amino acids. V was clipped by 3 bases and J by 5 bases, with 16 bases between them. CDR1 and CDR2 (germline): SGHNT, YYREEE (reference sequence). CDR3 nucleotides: TGTGCCAGCAGCTCCTCAGCCATGGAGGGAGATACGCAGTATTTT. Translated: CASSSSAMEGDTQYF.